This T cell receptor (beta chain) stems from a study of control samples from healthy donors and cancer patients. Repertoires were generated with immunoSEQ multiplex PCR, while TCRdb's copy carries only in-frame clones and drops some. The sample includes some 150,000 clones, roughly 94% of them seen just once. The ends lost 5 bases at V and 4 bases at J; junction bases unmatched: 4. This CDR3 has 14 residues. Germline V CDR1 and CDR2: SGHTA, FQGNSA. The sequence was obtained from a man in his forties or fifties in good health. The rearrangement joins TRBV7-2 to TRBJ1-5, with 8 nucleotides matching TRBD1. Sequencing was done on a sample of blood. The CDR3 region has the DNA TGTGCCAGCAGCGTTGACAGGGGAAATCAGCCCCAGCATTTT. The encoded protein is CASSVDRGNQPQHF.